The following is a T cell receptor beta chain sequence with its context. What it binds is unknown. Expressed TCRB transcripts were sequenced, since all the RNA that had been isolated was reverse transcribed. Sequencing used immunoSEQ multiplex PCR; TCRdb keeps in-frame clones, though not all of them. The sample lists around 300,000 clones, around 16% occurring once. This sample stems from a study of beta chain features in type 1 diabetes. Study results and caveats: The VDJ junctions of type 1 diabetes patients carried fewer insertions and more deletions. Naive, central memory and Treg TCRB repertoires appeared more alike in patients than in healthy donors. Significant though moderate, a shortening of TCRB CDR3s appeared in all four CD4+ subsets of Type 1 diabetes patients.

Germline lookup yields CDR1 MGHRA and CDR2 YSYEKL. This CDR3 has 12 amino acids. Trimming stripped 2 bases from V and 9 bases from J, with 8 bases between. This clonotype originated in a young man with type 1 diabetes. The sample comprised naive CD4+ T cells from blood. The rearrangement joins TRBV4-1 to TRBJ2-1, with D possibly matching TRBD2 (6 bases). CDR3 sequence reads: CASSQTGGEQFF. For the CDR3, the DNA is TGCGCCAGCAGCCAAACCGGGGGTGAGCAGTTCTTC.